This T cell receptor (beta chain) originates from a study of blood T cell repertoires in COVID-19. The CDR3 contains 17 residues. The V gene's germline CDR1 is ENHRY and CDR2 SYGVKD. Trimming removed 5 bases from V and 2 bases from J; junction bases left unmatched: 7. Clones were sequenced by immunoSEQ multiplex PCR, and TCRdb holds only the in-frame ones, with some missing. The data hold a few hundred thousand clones, with approximately 90% observed a single time. This clonotype was obtained from a man aged 65 to 79 with acute or convalescent COVID-19. The sample comprised peripheral blood. The V gene is TRBV10-3, the J gene TRBJ2-6, with 9 bases fitting TRBD1. The CDR3 DNA is TGTGCCATCAGTAAGGGACAGGGCTCGGCTGGGGCCAACGTCCTGACTTTC. Protein sequence: CAISKGQGSAGANVLTF.